Below are 11 T cell receptor beta chains sequenced from a single sample in a study of shared clonotypes between healthy human individuals. Clones were read by immunoSEQ multiplex PCR, and TCRdb kept only the in-frame ones, dropping some. The sample includes some 490,000 clones, over 70% of them seen just once. The sample comprised PBMCs. The receptor set was obtained from a woman between 40 and 55 years old in good health. Some clones in this sample may be carry-over from other donors' samples.

Concerning this clone: A read error is likely here: a far larger clone is one base away. This same CDR3 is encoded by further DNA sequences in the sample. This chain uses TRBV5-4 with TRBJ2-2; 8 bases line up with TRBD2. The CDR3 has 16 residues. Germline values: CDR1 SGHNT, CDR2 YYREEE (reference sequence). J was trimmed by 7 bases and V by 5 bases; bases with no gene match: 13. This chain's CDR3 is CASSPRGGRMVGELFF. CDR3 nucleotides: TGTGCCAGCAGTCCACGAGGCGGGAGGATGGTCGGGGAGCTGTTTTTT.

The V and J genes are TRBV25-1 and TRBJ2-7; tentatively, D is TRBD2 (5 bases). V lost 0 bases and J lost 2, with 8 bases in between. Germline values: CDR1 MGHDK, CDR2 SYGVNS. The CDR3 extends over 14 amino acids. The CDR3 is CASSEYGETYEQYF. CDR3 DNA sequence: TGTGCCAGCAGTGAATACGGGGAAACCTACGAGCAGTACTTC.

The rearrangement joins TRBV5-8 to TRBJ2-2; 7 bases align to TRBD2. The CDR3 spans 14 residues. With 4 bases clipped from V and 7 bases from J, the junction kept 7 bases outside the gene matches. In germline, CDR1 is SGHTS, CDR2 YDEGEE. This CDR3 is CASSAGLDGGELFF. The CDR3 coding sequence is TGTGCCAGCAGCGCCGGACTAGACGGCGGGGAGCTGTTTTTT.

The gene calls are TRBV18 and TRBJ1-1; 8 bases line up with TRBD1. J lost 1 base, V lost 1 base, and 8 bases had no gene match. The CDR3 contains 17 residues. Germline V gene data show CDR1 as KGHSH and CDR2 as LQKENI. CDR3 in DNA: TGTGCCAGCTCACCACAAGGGGCGCAGGGGGCGAACACTGAAGCTTTCTTT. Its protein product is CASSPQGAQGANTEAFF.

This chain connects TRBV5-5 to TRBJ1-4, with 8 bases aligning to TRBD1. The CDR3 runs to 14 residues. V shed 7 bases and J 7 bases; nucleotides not matched to a gene: 9. Germline values: CDR1 SGHKS, CDR2 YYEKEE (reference sequence). CDR3 loop: CASGWTGKGEKLFF. DNA of the CDR3: TGTGCCAGCGGATGGACAGGGAAGGGTGAAAAACTGTTTTTT. Filled out from reference TRBV5-5 and TRBJ1-4, the complete variable domain reads DAGVTQSPTHLIKTRGQQVTLRCSPISGHKSVSWYQQVLGQGPQFIFQYYEKEERGRGNFPDRFSARQFPNYSSELNVNALLLGDSALYLCASGWTGKGEKLFFGSGTQLSVL.

This clone was detected only once. The rearrangement links TRBV4-1 to TRBJ1-5; D not resolved. Trimming left V 4 bases short and J 4 bases short, with 20 bases between. CDR1 is MGHRA and CDR2 is YSYEKL in the germline V gene. This CDR3 comprises 17 residues. The CDR3 coding sequence is TGCGCCAGCAGCCCAACTGGGCGGAGCAGGAAAAATCAGCCCCAGCATTTT. This sequence encodes CASSPTGRSRKNQPQHF.

The V and J genes are TRBV4-2 and TRBJ2-5; D not certain. Trimming removed 0 bases from V and 2 bases from J, with 7 bases in between. The CDR3 loop spans 14 amino acids. The germline V gene encodes CDR1 LGHNA and CDR2 YNFKEQ. Here the CDR3 reads CASSQDLLQETQYF. The CDR3 DNA follows: TGTGCCAGCAGCCAAGATTTGCTACAAGAGACCCAGTACTTC.

This clone came up a few times. A read error likely explains this, since a far larger clone differs by one base. The sample contains more than one DNA sequence encoding this CDR3. V gene TRBV6-4 combines with J gene TRBJ2-3; 11 bases line up with TRBD2. Germline V gene sequence: CDR1 MRHNA, CDR2 SNTAGT. The CDR3 extends over 15 amino acids. V lost 5 bases and J lost 5; bases outside the gene matches: 6. In DNA, the CDR3 is TGTGCCAGCAGTCCGACTAGCGGGACCATAGATACGCAGTATTTT. This sequence encodes CASSPTSGTIDTQYF.

Concerning this clone: With a far larger clone one base away, a read error is the likely cause. The chain uses TRBV19 and TRBJ2-6; maybe TRBD1 (5 bases). CDR1 is LNHDA, CDR2 SQIVND, per germline (reference sequence). The CDR3 runs to 16 residues. Here the CDR3 DNA reads TGTGCCAGTAGTTCCCGGGCCGTTACTGGGGCCAACGCCCTGACTTTC. It yields the protein CASSSRAVTGANALTF. The full variable domain, rest sourced from reference TRBV19 and TRBJ2-6, is DGGITQSPKYLFRKEGQNVTLSCEQNLNHDAMYWYRQDPGQGLRLIYYSQIVNDFQKGDIAEGYSVSREKKESFPLTVTSAQKNPTAFYLCASSSRAVTGANALTFGAGSRLTVL.

Concerning this clone itself: Sequence at one end of the junction differs from germline and may be a read error. V usage is TRBV25-1 and J usage is TRBJ2-2, with TRBD2 as a possible D gene (5 bases). The CDR3 runs 14 residues. Germline lookup yields CDR1 MGHDK and CDR2 SYGVNS. Here the CDR3 reads CASSEYEWAGDLFF. DNA of the CDR3: TGTGCCAGCAGTGAATATGAGTGGGCCGGGGATCTGTTTTTT.

The V and J genes are TRBV2 and TRBJ1-2, with 8 bases matching TRBD1. V was clipped by 6 bases and J by 13 bases; unmatched bases: 13. The CDR3 sequence is 13 residues long. From germline, CDR1 is SNHLY and CDR2 FYNNEI. CDR3 in DNA: TGTGCCAGCAGCTCGGACAGGGACTCCCCCTCCACCTTC. Protein product: CASSSDRDSPSTF.